Detailed here is one T cell receptor (beta chain). This sample was included in a study of T cell responses to AZD1222 COVID-19 vaccine. Generated by immunoSEQ multiplex PCR, the TCRdb table keeps only in-frame clones and is missing some. The sample shows approximately 140,000 clones, 70% to 90% of them seen only once. The sample consisted of peripheral blood, taken on day 0 of AZD1222 vaccination. This TCR came from an adult in good health.

The CDR3 sequence: CASSKGVGYEQYF. The CDR3 region has the DNA TGTGCCAGCAGCAAAGGGGTGGGCTACGAGCAGTACTTC. The chain carries TRBV5-8 and TRBJ2-7, with a possible D match to TRBD1 (5 bases). Germline CDR1 reads SGHTS; CDR2 reads YDEGEE. The CDR3 totals 13 residues. Trimming left V 4 bases short and J 3 bases short, with 11 bases between. Full variable domain (missing parts from reference TRBV5-8 and TRBJ2-7): EAGVTQSPTHLIKTRGQQATLRCSPISGHTSVYWYQQALGLGLQFLLWYDEGEERNRGNFPPRFSGRQFPNYSSELNVNALELEDSALYLCASSKGVGYEQYFGPGTRLTVT.